Below, 10 T cell receptor beta chains from the same sample are listed, as sequenced in a study of cytomegalovirus exposure and HLA in healthy donors (dated by TCRdb to about 2017). Library generation was performed with the immunoSEQ multiplex PCR assay. The multiplex PCR relied on a mix of 60 forward primers for TCR Vbeta segments and 13 reverse primers for TCR Jbeta segments. Sourced from immuneACCESS, this table was stored by TCRdb with only in-frame sequences that have V and J called. A share of the clones is absent; for the studies checked, an unresolved V gene accounts for under half, and the remainder has no known explanation. The sample table gives 80,000 to 95,000 clones. The top ten constitute around 1.2% of the sample. Sequenced material: PBMCs. These receptors came from a woman younger than 45 in good health and CMV-seronegative.

The V call is TRBV7-2, the J call TRBJ1-2; TRBD1 agrees at 9 bases. V shed 1 base, J shed 7 bases, and the junction held 7 bases outside the gene matches. Germline-derived CDR1 and CDR2 are SGHTA and FQGNSA. There are 15 residues in the CDR3. This chain's CDR3 is CASSLGGTGKGGYTF. Here the CDR3 DNA reads TGTGCCAGCAGCTTAGGGGGGACAGGGAAGGGTGGCTACACCTTC.

This chain joins TRBV6-6 and TRBJ2-6; possibly TRBD2 for D (5 bases). The V end was cut by 4 bases, the J end by 1 base, with 11 bases between. Germline CDR1 MNHNY, CDR2 SVGAGI (reference sequence). The CDR3 is 16 amino acids. The CDR3 coding sequence is TGTGCCAGCAGTTCCGCCCGAGGGTCTGGGGCCAACGTCCTGACTTTC. It is translated as CASSSARGSGANVLTF.

The gene calls are TRBV7-6 and TRBJ2-7; tentatively, D is TRBD2 (6 bases). The CDR3 length is 14 residues. V shed 5 bases and J shed 5 bases, with 16 bases lying between them. Germline assignment: CDR1 SGHVS and CDR2 FNYEAQ. The CDR3 sequence: CASSGGLTGDEQYF. DNA of the CDR3: TGTGCCAGCAGCGGGGGACTTACGGGGGACGAGCAGTACTTC.

The chain carries TRBV6-1 and TRBJ1-6; 10 nucleotides agree with TRBD1. J was trimmed by 10 bases and V by 7 bases; bases with no gene match: 10. CDR3 length: 15 amino acids. Per germline, CDR1 MNHNS and CDR2 SASEGT. CDR3 nucleotide sequence: TGTGCCAGCACGGGACAGGGGTATTCAGGGTCACCCCTCCACTTT. Encoded protein: CASTGQGYSGSPLHF.

This chain uses TRBV7-8 with TRBJ2-7; 11 positions match TRBD1. Germline assignment: CDR1 SGHVS and CDR2 FQNEAQ. The CDR3 is made up of 14 amino acids. The V and J ends lost 4 bases and 3 bases, in that order; junction bases with no gene match: 2. The CDR3 spells CASSSDRGHYEQYF. The CDR3 nucleotides are TGTGCCAGCAGCTCGGACAGGGGGCACTACGAGCAGTACTTC.

This sequence joins TRBV29-1 and TRBJ2-4, with D perhaps matching TRBD1 (6 bases). CDR1 is SQVTM and CDR2 is ANQGSEA in the germline V gene. The V gene lost 7 bases and the J gene lost 5 bases, with 12 bases spanning the gap. This CDR3 comprises 12 residues. CDR3 amino acids: CSALKGENIQYF. CDR3 DNA sequence: TGCAGCGCGTTAAAGGGGGAAAACATTCAGTACTTC.

This sequence joins TRBV2 and TRBJ2-5; the match to TRBD2 covers 10 bases. With V trimmed by 1 base and J by 3 bases, 8 bases remained unmatched. The CDR3 is 17 amino acids. Germline V gives CDR1 SNHLY, CDR2 FYNNEI. The CDR3, as DNA: TGTGCCAGCAGTGAAGGTTGGGGGCTAGCGGGAGAAGAGACCCAGTACTTC. As protein: CASSEGWGLAGEETQYF. The complete variable domain, with remaining parts taken from reference TRBV2 and TRBJ2-5, reads EPEVTQTPSHQVTQMGQEVILRCVPISNHLYFYWYRQILGQKVEFLVSFYNNEISEKSEIFDDQFSVERPDGSNFTLKIRSTKLEDSAMYFCASSEGWGLAGEETQYFGPGTRLLVL.

V usage is TRBV4-2 and J usage is TRBJ1-2, with D hard to call. V was trimmed by 0 bases and J by 7 bases, leaving 15 bases between them. The CDR3 is 15 amino acids. The germline gives CDR1 LGHNA, CDR2 YNFKEQ. CDR3 in DNA: TGTGCCAGCAGCCAAGACCCCATGATTACACCTGGCTACACCTTC. It yields the protein CASSQDPMITPGYTF.

The chain employs TRBV7-6 and TRBJ2-5; 11 bases fit TRBD2. The J segment lost 1 base and the V segment lost 0 bases, leaving 4 bases of the junction unmatched. This CDR3 is built from 17 residues. Looked up from germline, CDR1 is SGHVS and CDR2 is FNYEAQ. CDR3 protein: CASSLAPSGGFQETQYF. The CDR3 DNA reads as TGTGCCAGCAGCTTAGCCCCTAGCGGGGGGTTCCAAGAGACCCAGTACTTC.

This sequence joins TRBV18 and TRBJ1-5; no clear D gene. The CDR3 runs to 14 residues. Per germline, CDR1 KGHSH and CDR2 LQKENI. V lost 4 bases and J lost 0, with 7 bases in between. CDR3 nucleotide sequence: TGTGCCAGCTCACTTCAGGATAGCAATCAGCCCCAGCATTTT. Protein product: CASSLQDSNQPQHF.